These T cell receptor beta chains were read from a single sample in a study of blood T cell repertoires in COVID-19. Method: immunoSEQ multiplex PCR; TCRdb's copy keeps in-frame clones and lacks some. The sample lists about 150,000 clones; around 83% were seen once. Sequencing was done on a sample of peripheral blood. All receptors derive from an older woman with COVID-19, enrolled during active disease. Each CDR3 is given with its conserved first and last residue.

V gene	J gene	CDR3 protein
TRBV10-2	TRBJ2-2	CASRRGSPTGAKLATGELFF
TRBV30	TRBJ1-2	CAWDRDSGYTF
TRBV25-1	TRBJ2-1	CASTQTGGNNLIYNEQFF
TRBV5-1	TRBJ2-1	CASSLTPQVGLVF
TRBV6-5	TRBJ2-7	CASTGVYQGSEQYF
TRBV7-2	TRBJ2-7	CASRLVSTYEQYF
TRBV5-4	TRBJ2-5	CASTPGGPLFPQETQYF
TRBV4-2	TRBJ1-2	CASSQVSRTGGAHGYTF
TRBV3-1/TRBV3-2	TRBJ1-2	CASSQRGRGSYGYTF
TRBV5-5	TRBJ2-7	CASSLGGRGLAGGHEQYF
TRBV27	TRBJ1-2	CASSLQGYGYTF
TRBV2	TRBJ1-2	CASSEGKNRVRNYGYTF
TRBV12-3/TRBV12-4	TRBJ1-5	CASSPDKVQPQHF
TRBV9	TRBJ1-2	CASSAGVSRGGWNYGYTF
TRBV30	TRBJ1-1	CAWSHTGGAEAFF
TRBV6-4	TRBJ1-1	CASSDRENTEAFF
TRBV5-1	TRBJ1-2	CASRSDSTFYGYTF
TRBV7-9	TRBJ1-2	CVSSLAGHSNYGYTF
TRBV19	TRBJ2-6	CASSQGARANVLTF
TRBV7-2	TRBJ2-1	CASSTSGGAEEEQFF
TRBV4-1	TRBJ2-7	CASSHPDTYEQYF
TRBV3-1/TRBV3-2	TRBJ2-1	CASSLWAPGQGSYNEQFF
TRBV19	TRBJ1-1	CASRGFPGQGNTEAFF
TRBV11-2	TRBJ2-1	CASSLAGLAGTSSYNEQFF
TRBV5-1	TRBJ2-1	CASSFGGSYNEQFF
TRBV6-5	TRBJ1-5	CASSLPTGGNQPQHF
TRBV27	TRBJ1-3	CASSLRGNAGNTIYF
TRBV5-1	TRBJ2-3	CASSLELEGDTQYF
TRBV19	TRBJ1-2	CASSISRGPGYTF
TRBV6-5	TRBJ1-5	CATRSWGTRDQPQHF
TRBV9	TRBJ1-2	CASSRFGAGGQHGYTF
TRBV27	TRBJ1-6	CASRADRTSSYNSPLHF
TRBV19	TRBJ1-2	CASSIEGGVNYGYTF
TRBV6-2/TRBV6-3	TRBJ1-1	CASSLISQGVTEAFF
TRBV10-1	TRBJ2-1	CASSESFRAGLLYNEQFF
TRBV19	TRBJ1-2	CASRPTGNGYTF
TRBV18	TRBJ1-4	CASSPRGTNEKLFF
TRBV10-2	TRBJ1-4	CASSESGTGLFF
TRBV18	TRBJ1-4	CASSLGRTTNEKLFF
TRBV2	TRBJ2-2	CASSVVRANTGELFF
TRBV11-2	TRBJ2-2	CASSFGLAGTGELFF
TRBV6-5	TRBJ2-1	CASTESRGNEQFF
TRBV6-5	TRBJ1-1	CASSPLDSRNTEAFF
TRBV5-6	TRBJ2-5	CASSLGLEETQYF
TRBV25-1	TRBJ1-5	CASSVKNQPQHF
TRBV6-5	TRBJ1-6	CASSYRQRSYNSPLHF
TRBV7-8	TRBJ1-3	CASSIPGVAGNTIYF
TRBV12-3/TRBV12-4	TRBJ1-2	CASSYEGYGYTF
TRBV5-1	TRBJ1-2	CASSLETGVGYGYTF
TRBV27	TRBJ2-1	CASGTGGRNEQFF
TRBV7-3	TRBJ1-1	CASSPGQGEAFF
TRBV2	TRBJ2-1	CASSVAPSGSGNEQFF